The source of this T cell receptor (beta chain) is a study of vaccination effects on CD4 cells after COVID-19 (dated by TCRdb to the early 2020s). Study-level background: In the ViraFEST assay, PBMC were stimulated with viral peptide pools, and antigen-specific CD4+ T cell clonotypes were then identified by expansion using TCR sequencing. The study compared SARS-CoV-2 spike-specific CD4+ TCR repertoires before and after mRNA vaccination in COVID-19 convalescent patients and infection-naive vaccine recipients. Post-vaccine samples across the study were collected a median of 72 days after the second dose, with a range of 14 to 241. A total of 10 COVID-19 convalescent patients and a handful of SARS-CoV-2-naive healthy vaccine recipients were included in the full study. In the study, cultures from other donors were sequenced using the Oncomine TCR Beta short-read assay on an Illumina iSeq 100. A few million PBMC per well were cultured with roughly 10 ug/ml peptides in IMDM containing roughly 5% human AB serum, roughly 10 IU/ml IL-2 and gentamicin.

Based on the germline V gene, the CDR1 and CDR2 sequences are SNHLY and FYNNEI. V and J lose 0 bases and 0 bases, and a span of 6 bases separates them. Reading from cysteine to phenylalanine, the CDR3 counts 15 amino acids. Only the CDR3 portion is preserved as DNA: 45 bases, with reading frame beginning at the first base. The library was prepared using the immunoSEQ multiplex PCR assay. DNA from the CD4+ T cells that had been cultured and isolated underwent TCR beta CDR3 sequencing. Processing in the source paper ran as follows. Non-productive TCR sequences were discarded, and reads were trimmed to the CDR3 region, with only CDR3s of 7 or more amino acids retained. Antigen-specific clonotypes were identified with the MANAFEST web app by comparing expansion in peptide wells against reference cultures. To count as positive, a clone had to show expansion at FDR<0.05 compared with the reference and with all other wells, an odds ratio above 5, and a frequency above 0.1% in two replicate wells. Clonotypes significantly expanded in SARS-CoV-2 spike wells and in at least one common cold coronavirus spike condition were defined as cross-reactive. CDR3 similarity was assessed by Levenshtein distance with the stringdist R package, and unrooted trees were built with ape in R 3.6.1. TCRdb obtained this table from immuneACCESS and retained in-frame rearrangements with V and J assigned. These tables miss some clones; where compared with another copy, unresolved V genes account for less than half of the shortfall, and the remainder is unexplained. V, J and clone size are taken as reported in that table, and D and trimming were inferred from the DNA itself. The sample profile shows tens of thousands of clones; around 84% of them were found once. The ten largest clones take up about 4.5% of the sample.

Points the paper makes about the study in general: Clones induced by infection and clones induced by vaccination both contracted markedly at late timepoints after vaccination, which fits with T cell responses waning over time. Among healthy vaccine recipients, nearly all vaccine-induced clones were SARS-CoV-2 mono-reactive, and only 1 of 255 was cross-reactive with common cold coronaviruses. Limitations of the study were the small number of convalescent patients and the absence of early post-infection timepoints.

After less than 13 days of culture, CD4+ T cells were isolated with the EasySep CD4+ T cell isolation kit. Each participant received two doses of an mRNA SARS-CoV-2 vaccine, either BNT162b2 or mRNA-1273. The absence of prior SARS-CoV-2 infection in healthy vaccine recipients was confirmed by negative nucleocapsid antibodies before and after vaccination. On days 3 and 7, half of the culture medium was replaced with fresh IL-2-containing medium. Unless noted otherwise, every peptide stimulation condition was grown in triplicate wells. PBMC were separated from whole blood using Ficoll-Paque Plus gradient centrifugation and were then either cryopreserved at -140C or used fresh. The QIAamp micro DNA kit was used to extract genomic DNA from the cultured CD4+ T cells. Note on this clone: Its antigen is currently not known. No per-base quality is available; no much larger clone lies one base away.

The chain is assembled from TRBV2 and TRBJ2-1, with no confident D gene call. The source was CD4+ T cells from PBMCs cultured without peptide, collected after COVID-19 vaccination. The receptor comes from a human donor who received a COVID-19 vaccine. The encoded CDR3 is CASSEAESSYNEQFF. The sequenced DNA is TGTGCCAGCAGTGAAGCGGAAAGCTCCTACAATGAGCAGTTCTTC.